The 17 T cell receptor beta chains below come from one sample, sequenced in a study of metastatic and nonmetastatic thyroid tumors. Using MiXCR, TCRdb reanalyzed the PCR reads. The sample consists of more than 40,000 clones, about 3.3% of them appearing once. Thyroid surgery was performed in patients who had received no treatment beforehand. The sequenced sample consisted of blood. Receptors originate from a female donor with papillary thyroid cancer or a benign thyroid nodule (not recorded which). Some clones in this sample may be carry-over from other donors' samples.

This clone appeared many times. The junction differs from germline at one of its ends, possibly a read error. For the CDR3, the DNA is TGTGCTAGCAGCCCCGAGCGGGAGGCCCTCTACGAGCAGTACTTC. As protein: CASSPEREALYEQYF. The V call is TRBV7-7, the J call TRBJ2-7; 9 bases are shared with TRBD2. Germline lookup yields CDR1 SSHAT and CDR2 FNYEAQ (reference sequence). This CDR3 spans 15 amino acids.

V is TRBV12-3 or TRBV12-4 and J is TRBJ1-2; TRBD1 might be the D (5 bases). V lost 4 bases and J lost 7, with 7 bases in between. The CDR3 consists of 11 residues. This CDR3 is CASSSGVGYTF. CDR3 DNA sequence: TGTGCCAGCAGTTCGGGGGTTGGCTACACCTTC.

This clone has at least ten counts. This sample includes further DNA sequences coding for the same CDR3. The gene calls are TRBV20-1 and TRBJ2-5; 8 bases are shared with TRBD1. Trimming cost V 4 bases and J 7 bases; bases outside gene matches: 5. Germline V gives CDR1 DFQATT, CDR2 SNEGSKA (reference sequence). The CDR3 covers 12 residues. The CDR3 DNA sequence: TGCAGTGCTACCGGACAGGGTGGGACCCAGTACTTC. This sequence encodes CSATGQGGTQYF.

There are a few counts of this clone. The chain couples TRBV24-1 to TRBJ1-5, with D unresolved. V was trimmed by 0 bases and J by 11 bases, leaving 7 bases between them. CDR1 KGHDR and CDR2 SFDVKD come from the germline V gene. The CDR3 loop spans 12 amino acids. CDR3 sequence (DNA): TGTGCCACCAGTGATTTGGGGCGGGCCCAGCATTTT. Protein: CATSDLGRAQHF.

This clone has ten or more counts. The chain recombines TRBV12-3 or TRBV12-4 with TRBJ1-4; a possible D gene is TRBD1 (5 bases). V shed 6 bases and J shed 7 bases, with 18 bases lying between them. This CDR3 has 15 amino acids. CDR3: CASSNTPGGGEKLFF. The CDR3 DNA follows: TGTGCCAGCAGCAACACCCCCGGGGGGGGTGAAAAACTGTTTTTT.

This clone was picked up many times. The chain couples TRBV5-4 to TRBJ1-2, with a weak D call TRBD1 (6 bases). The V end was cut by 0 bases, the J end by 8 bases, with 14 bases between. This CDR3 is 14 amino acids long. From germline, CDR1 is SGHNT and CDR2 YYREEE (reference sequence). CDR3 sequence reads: CASSLVRGGSGYTF. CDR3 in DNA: TGTGCCAGCAGCTTGGTTCGGGGGGGCTCGGGCTACACCTTC.

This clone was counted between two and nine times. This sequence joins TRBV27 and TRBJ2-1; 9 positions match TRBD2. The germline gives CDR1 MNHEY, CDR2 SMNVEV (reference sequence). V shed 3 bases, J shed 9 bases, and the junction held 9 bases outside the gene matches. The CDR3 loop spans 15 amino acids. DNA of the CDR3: TGTGCCAGCAGTTTTGCAGCGGGAGGTTCGGTTGAGCAGTTCTTC. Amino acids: CASSFAAGGSVEQFF.

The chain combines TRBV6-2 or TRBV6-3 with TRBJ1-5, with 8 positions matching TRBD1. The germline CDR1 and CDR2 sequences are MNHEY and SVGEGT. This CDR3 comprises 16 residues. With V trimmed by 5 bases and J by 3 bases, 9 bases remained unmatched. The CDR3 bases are TGTGCCAGCAGTGACCTCGGACAGGGCCTCAATCAGCCCCAGCATTTT. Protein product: CASSDLGQGLNQPQHF.

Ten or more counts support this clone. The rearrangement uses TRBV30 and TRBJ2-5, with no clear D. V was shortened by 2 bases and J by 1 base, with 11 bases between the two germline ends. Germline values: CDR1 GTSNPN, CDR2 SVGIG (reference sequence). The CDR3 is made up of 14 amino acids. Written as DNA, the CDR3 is TGTGCCTGGAGTCCTTGGGGTTCCCAAGAGACCCAGTACTTC. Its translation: CAWSPWGSQETQYF. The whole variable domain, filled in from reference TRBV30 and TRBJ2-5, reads SQTIHQWPATLVQPVGSPLSLECTVEGTSNPNLYWYRQAAGRGLQLLFYSVGIGQISSEVPQNLSASRPQDRQFILSSKKLLLSDSGFYLCAWSPWGSQETQYFGPGTRLLVL.

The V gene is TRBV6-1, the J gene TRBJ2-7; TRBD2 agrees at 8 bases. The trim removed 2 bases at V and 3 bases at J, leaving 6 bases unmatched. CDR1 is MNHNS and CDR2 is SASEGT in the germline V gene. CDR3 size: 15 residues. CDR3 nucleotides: TGTGCCAGCAGTGAATGGGGACTAGAAGACTACGAGCAGTACTTC. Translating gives CASSEWGLEDYEQYF.

CDR3 in DNA: TGTGCCAGCAGCGTAGACGGGGGAAGCAATCAGCCCCAGCATTTT. This sequence encodes CASSVDGGSNQPQHF. This chain joins TRBV9 and TRBJ1-5, with D possibly matching TRBD1 (5 bases). The V gene lost 0 bases and the J gene lost 1 base, with 8 bases spanning the gap. This CDR3 comprises 15 residues. In germline, CDR1 is SGDLS, CDR2 YYNGEE.

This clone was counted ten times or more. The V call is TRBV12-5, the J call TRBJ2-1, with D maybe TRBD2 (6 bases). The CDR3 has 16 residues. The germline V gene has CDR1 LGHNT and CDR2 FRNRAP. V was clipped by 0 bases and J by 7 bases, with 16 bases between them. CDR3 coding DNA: TGTGCTAGTGGTTTGGTACCCTGGGAGGATCCTAATGAGCAGTTCTTC. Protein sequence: CASGLVPWEDPNEQFF.

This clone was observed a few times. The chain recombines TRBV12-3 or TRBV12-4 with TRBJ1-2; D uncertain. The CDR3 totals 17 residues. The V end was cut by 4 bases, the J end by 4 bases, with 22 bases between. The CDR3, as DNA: TGTGCCAGCAGTTCCCCGTCCCTACCGACAAAGAGCTATGGCTACACCTTC. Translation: CASSSPSLPTKSYGYTF.

Written as DNA, the CDR3 is TGTGCCAGCAGTCAGGGTGCTGAAGCTTTCTTT. Encoded protein: CASSQGAEAFF. The chain has TRBV12-3 or TRBV12-4 and TRBJ1-1; TRBD1 might be the D (5 bases). V was trimmed by 5 bases and J by 6 bases, leaving 7 bases between them. This CDR3 is 11 amino acids long.

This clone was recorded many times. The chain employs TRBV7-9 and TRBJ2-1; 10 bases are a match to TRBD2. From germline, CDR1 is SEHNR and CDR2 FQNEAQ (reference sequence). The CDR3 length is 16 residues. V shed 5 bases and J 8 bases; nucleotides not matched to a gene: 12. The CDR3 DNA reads TGTGCCAGCAGCCTCAGCGGGAGGGCCGGGGTGGATGAGCAGTTCTTC. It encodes CASSLSGRAGVDEQFF. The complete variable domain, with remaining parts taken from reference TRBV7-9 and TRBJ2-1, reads DTGVSQNPRHKITKRGQNVTFRCDPISEHNRLYWYRQTLGQGPEFLTYFQNEAQLEKSRLLSDRFSAERPKGSFSTLEIQRTEQGDSAMYLCASSLSGRAGVDEQFFGPGTRLTVL.

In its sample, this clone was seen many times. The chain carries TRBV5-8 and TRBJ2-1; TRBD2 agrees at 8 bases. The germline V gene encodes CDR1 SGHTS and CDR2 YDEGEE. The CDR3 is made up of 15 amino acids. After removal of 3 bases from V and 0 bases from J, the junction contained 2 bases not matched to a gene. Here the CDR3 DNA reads TGTGCCAGCAGCTCCGGGACTAGCTCCTACAATGAGCAGTTCTTC. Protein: CASSSGTSSYNEQFF.

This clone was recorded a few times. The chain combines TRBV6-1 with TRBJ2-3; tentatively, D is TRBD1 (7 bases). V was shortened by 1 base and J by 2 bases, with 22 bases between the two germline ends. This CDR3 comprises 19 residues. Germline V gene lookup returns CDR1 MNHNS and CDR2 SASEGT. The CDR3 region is CASSEGDREAGTVTDTQYF. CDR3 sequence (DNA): TGTGCCAGCAGTGAAGGAGACAGGGAGGCCGGGACAGTCACAGATACGCAGTATTTT.